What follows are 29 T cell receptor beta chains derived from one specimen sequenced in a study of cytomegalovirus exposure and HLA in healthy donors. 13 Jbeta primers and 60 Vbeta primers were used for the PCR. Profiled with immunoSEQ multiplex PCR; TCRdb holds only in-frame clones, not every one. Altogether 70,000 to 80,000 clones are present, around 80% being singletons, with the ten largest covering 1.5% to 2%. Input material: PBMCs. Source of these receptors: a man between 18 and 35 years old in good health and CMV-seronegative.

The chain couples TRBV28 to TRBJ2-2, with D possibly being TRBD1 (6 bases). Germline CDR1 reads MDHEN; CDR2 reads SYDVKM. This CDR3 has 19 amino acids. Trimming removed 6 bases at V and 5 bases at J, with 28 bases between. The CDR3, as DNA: TGTGCCAGCAGACCATGGGGGACGGACGATAAGGGGGAGACCGGGGAGCTGTTTTTT. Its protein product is CASRPWGTDDKGETGELFF.

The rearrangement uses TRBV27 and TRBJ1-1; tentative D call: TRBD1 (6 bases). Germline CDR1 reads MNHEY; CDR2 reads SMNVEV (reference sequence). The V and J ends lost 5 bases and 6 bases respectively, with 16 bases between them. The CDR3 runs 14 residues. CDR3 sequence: CASSTPGTIPEAFF. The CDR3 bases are TGTGCCAGCAGTACACCCGGGACAATTCCTGAAGCTTTCTTT.

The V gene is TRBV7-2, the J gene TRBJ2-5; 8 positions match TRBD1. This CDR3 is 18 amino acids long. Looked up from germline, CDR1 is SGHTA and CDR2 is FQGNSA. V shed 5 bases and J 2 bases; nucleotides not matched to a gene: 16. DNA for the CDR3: TGTGCCAGCAGCCCCTTCAACGCCAGGACAGGGCTACAAGAGACCCAGTACTTC. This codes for CASSPFNARTGLQETQYF.

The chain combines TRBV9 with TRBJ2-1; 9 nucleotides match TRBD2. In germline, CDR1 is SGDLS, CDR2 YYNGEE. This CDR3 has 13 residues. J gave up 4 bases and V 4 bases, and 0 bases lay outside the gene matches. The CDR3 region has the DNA TGTGCCAGCAGCCTAGCGGGATACAATGAGCAGTTCTTC. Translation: CASSLAGYNEQFF.

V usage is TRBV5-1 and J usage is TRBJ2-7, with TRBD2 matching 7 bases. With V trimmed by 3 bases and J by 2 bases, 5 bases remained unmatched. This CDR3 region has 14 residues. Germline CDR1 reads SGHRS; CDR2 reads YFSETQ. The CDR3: CASSWRELTYEQYF. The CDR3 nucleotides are TGCGCCAGCAGCTGGCGGGAGTTGACCTACGAGCAGTACTTC.

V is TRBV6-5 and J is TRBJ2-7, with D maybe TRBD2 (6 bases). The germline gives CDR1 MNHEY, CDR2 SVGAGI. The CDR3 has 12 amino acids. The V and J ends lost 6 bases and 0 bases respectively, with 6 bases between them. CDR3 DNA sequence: TGTGCCAGCAGCGGGGGCTCCTACGAGCAGTACTTC. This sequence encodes CASSGGSYEQYF.

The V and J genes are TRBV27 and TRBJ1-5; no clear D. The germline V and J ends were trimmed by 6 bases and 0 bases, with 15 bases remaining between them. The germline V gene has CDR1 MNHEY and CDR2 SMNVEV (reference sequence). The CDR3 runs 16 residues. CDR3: CASSPQQLYSNQPQHF. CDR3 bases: TGTGCCAGCAGCCCTCAACAGCTTTATAGCAATCAGCCCCAGCATTTT.

The CDR3 sequence: CASSPGVRNTEAFF. The CDR3 DNA follows: TGTGCCAGCAGCCCCGGAGTCAGGAACACTGAAGCTTTCTTT. The chain couples TRBV7-6 to TRBJ1-1; no firm D call. CDR3 length equals 14 residues. Per germline, CDR1 SGHVS and CDR2 FNYEAQ. V was shortened by 5 bases and J by 1 base, with 11 bases between the two germline ends.

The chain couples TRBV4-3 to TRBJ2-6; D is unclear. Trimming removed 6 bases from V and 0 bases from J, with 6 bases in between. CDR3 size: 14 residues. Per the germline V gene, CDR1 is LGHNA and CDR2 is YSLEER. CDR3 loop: CASSLSSGANVLTF. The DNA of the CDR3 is TGCGCCAGCAGTCTTAGCTCTGGGGCCAACGTCCTGACTTTC.

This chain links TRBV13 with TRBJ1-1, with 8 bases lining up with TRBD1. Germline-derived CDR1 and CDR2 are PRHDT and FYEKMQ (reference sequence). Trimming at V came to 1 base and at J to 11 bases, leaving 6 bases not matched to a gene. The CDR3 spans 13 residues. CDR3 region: CASSLDRGSNAFF. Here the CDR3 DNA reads TGTGCCAGCAGCTTAGACAGGGGGTCGAACGCTTTCTTT.

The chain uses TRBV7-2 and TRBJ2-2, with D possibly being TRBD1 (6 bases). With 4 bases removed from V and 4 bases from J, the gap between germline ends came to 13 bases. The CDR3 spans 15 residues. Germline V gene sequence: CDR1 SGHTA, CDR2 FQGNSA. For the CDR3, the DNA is TGTGCCAGCAGCTCAGGGGCCTGGGGCACCGGGGAGCTGTTTTTT. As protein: CASSSGAWGTGELFF.

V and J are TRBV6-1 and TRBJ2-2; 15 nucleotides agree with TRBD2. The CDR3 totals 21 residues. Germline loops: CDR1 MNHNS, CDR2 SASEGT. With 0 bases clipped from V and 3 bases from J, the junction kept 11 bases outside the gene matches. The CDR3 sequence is CASSEALLGLAGGTYTGELFF. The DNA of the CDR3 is TGTGCCAGCAGTGAAGCGCTTCTGGGACTAGCGGGGGGCACTTACACCGGGGAGCTGTTTTTT.

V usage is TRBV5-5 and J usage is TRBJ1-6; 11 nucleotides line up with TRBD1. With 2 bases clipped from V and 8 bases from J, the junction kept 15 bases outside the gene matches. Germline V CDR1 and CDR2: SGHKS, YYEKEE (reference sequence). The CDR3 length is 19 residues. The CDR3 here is CASSFSGTGGSIRDSPLHF. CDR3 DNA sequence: TGTGCCAGCAGCTTCAGCGGGACAGGGGGTTCTATCCGGGATTCACCCCTCCACTTT.

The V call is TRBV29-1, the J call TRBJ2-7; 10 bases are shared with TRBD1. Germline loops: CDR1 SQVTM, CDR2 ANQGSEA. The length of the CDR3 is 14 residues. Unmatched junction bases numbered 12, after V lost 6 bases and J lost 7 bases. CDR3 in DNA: TGCAGCGTGGAACCGGGACAGGGGTTAAGGGAGCAGTACTTC. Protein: CSVEPGQGLREQYF.

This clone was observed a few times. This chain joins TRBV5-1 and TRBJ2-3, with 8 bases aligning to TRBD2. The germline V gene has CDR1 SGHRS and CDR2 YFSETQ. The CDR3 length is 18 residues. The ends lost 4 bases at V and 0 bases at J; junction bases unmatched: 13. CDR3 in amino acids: CASSPGLGSLLSTDTQYF. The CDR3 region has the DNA TGCGCCAGCAGCCCGGGACTAGGCTCCTTACTTAGCACAGATACGCAGTATTTT.

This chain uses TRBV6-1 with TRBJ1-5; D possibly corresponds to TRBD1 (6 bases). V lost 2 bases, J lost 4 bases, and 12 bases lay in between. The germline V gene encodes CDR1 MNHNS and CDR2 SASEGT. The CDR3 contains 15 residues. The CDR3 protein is CASSEWQGRNQPQHF. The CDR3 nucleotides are TGTGCCAGCAGTGAATGGCAGGGGCGGAATCAGCCCCAGCATTTT.

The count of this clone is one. DNA of the CDR3: TGCGCCAGCAGCCACCGAAAGACAGGGTTAAATGAAAAACTGTTTTTT. This sequence encodes CASSHRKTGLNEKLFF. The J gene is TRBJ1-4, the V gene TRBV4-3, with TRBD1 matching over 7 bases. V was clipped by 3 bases and J by 5 bases; unmatched bases: 9. Germline V gene data show CDR1 as LGHNA and CDR2 as YSLEER. This CDR3 has 16 amino acids.

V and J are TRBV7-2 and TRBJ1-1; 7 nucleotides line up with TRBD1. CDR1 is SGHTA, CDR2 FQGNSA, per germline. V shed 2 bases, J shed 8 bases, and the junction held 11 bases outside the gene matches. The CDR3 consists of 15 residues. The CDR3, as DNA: TGTGCCAGCAGCTTATCGTTTGGGGCAGGGGGAGAAGCTTTCTTT. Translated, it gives CASSLSFGAGGEAFF.

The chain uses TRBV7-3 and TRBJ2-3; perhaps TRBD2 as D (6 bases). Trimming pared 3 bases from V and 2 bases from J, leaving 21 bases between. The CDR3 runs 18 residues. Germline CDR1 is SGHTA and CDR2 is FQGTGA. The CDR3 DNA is TGTGCCAGCAGCTTGAGAGCTGGTACTAGCAGACTCACAGATACGCAGTATTTT. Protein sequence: CASSLRAGTSRLTDTQYF.

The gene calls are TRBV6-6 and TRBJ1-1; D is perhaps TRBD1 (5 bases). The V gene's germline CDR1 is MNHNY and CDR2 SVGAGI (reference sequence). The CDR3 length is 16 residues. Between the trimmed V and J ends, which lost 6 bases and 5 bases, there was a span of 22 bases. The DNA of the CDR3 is TGTGCCAGCAGCCTCGGGGGGAGGAGGGGAAGAACTGAAGCTTTCTTT. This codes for CASSLGGRRGRTEAFF.

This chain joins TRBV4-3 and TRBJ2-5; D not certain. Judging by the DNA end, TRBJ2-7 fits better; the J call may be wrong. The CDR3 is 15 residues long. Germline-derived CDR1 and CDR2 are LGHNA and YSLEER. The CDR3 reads CASSQGPLSSYEQYF. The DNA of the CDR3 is TGCGCCAGCAGCCAAGGTCCCCTAAGCTCCTACGAGCAGTACTTC.

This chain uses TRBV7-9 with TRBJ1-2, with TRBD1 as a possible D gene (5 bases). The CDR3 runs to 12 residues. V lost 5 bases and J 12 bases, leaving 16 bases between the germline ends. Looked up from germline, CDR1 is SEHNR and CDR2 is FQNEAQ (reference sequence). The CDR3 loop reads CASSQGPGDDTF. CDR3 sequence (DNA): TGTGCCAGCAGCCAGGGCCCAGGAGACGACACCTTC.

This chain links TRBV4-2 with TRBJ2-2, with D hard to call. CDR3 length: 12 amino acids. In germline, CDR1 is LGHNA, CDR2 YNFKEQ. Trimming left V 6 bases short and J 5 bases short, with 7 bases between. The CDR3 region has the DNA TGTGCCAGCAGTCCCCCAACCGGGGAGCTGTTTTTT. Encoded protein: CASSPPTGELFF.

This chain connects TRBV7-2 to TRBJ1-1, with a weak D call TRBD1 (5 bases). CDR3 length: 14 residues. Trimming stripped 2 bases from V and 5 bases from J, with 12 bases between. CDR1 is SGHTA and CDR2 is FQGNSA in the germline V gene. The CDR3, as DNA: TGTGCCAGCAGCTTATATCCGGGGGAAACTGAAGCTTTCTTT. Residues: CASSLYPGETEAFF.

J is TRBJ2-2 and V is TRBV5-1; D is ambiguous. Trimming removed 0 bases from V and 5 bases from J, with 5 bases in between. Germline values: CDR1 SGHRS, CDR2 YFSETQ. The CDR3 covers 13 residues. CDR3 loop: CASSLVVTGELFF. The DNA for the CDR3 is TGCGCCAGCAGCTTGGTAGTTACCGGGGAGCTGTTTTTT. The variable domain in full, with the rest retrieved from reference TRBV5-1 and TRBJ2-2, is KAGVTQTPRYLIKTRGQQVTLSCSPISGHRSVSWYQQTPGQGLQFLFEYFSETQRNKGNFPGRFSGRQFSNSRSEMNVSTLELGDSALYLCASSLVVTGELFFGEGSRLTVL.

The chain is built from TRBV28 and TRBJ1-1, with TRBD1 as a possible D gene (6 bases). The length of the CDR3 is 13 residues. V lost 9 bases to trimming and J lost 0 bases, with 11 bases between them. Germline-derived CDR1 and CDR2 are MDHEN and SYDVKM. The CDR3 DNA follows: TGTGCCAGTAAAGGACAGCTGAACACTGAAGCTTTCTTT. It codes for CASKGQLNTEAFF.

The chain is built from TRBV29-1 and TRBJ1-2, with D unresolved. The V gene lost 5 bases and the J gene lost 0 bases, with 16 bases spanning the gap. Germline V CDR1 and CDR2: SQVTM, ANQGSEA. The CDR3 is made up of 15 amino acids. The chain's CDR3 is CSVPSAAVANYGYTF. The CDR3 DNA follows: TGCAGCGTTCCAAGTGCGGCAGTCGCTAACTATGGCTACACCTTC.

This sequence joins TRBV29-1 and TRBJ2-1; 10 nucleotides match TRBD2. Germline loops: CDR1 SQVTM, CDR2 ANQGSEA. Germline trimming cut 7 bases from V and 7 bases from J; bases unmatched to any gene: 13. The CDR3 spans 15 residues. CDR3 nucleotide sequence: TGCAGCGCCCGATTAGCGGGAGGACCCATGAATGAGCAGTTCTTC. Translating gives CSARLAGGPMNEQFF.

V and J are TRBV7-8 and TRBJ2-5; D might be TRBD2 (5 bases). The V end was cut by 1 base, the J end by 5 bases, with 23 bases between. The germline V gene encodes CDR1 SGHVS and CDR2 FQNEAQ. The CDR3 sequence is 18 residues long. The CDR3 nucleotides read TGTGCCAGCAGCTTAGGGGATGTCCGGGAACACATCCCGGAGACCCAGTACTTC. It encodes CASSLGDVREHIPETQYF.